The source of this TCR beta chain is a study of shared clonotypes between healthy human individuals. Study summary: CD4 naive and CD4 memory each took three plates per donor, while CD8 naive took two and CD8 memory one.

Looked up from germline, CDR1 is SEHNR and CDR2 is FQNEAQ (reference sequence). V lost 6 bases to trimming and J lost 6 bases, with 16 bases between them. CDR3 length: 14 amino acids. About this clone itself: Its antigen is currently unknown.

Study-level results: A small donor pool kept down the genetic and exposure-history diversity that was represented.

Measured with immunoSEQ multiplex PCR; TCRdb has only the in-frame clones, and not every one. Of about 180,000 clones listed, about 93% are singletons. This chain connects TRBV7-9 to TRBJ2-3; D may correspond to TRBD1 or TRBD2 (5 bases each). Source material: naive CD4+ T cells sorted from blood. Subset indicated: CD45RA+ positively selected. This receptor was identified in a woman between 25 and 40 years old in good health. The CDR3 sequence: CASSRPGLGDTQYF. The CDR3 region has the DNA TGTGCCAGCAGTCGTCCGGGGCTTGGGGATACGCAGTATTTT.